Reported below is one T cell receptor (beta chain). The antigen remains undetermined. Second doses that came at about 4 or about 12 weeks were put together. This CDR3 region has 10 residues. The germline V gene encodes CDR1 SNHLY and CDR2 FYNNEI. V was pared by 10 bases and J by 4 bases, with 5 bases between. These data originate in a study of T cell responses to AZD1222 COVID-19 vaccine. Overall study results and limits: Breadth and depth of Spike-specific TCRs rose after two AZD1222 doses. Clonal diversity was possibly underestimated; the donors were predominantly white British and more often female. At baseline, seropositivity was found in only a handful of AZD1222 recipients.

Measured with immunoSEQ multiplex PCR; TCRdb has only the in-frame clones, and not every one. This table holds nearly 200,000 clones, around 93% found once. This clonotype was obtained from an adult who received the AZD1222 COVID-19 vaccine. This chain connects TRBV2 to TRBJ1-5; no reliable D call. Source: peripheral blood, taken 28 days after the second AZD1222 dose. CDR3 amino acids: CATGNQPQHF. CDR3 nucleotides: TGTGCCACCGGTAATCAGCCCCAGCATTTT.